The 32 T cell receptor beta chains below come from one sample, sequenced in a study of cytomegalovirus exposure and HLA in healthy donors. 60 Vbeta and 13 Jbeta primers were used in PCR. Only in-frame clones appear in the TCRdb table, and some are missing; sequencing was by immunoSEQ multiplex PCR. This sample has about 250,000 clones; roughly 70% occur once, and the top ten carry about 2.1%. The sequencing sample was made of PBMCs. These receptors all stem from a female donor in good health and CMV-seronegative.

The rearrangement links TRBV19 to TRBJ1-1; 8 bases agree with TRBD1. This CDR3 has 14 amino acids. Germline assignment: CDR1 LNHDA and CDR2 SQIVND (reference sequence). J gave up 3 bases and V 3 bases, and 3 bases lay outside the gene matches. CDR3 DNA sequence: TGTGCCAGTAGTATGGGACAGGCATACACTGAAGCTTTCTTT. It codes for CASSMGQAYTEAFF.

This chain joins TRBV9 and TRBJ2-7, with 16 bases aligning to TRBD2. CDR1 and CDR2 from the germline V gene are SGDLS and YYNGEE. The CDR3 sequence is 19 residues long. J was trimmed by 0 bases and V by 2 bases; bases with no gene match: 8. The CDR3 loop reads CASSVGLAGGSLGSYEQYF. CDR3 nucleotide sequence: TGTGCCAGCAGCGTGGGACTAGCGGGAGGGAGTTTAGGCTCCTACGAGCAGTACTTC. Together with reference TRBV9 and TRBJ2-7, the CDR3 gives the full variable domain: DSGVTQTPKHLITATGQRVTLRCSPRSGDLSVYWYQQSLDQGLQFLIQYYNGEERAKGNILERFSAQQFPDLHSELNLSSLELGDSALYFCASSVGLAGGSLGSYEQYFGPGTRLTVT.

This chain links TRBV10-1 with TRBJ1-1; a weak D match, TRBD1 (5 bases). This CDR3 is 13 amino acids long. Germline assignment: CDR1 WNHNN and CDR2 SYGVQD (reference sequence). V was cut by 2 bases and J by 1 base, with 5 bases left in between. This CDR3 reads CASSERGNTEAFF. The CDR3 nucleotides are TGCGCCAGCAGTGAGAGGGGGAACACTGAAGCTTTCTTT.

The V and J genes are TRBV27 and TRBJ1-2, with D perhaps TRBD1 (6 bases). V lost 7 bases to trimming and J lost 2 bases, with 17 bases between them. The CDR3 is made up of 15 amino acids. Germline-derived CDR1 and CDR2 are MNHEY and SMNVEV (reference sequence). The CDR3 loop reads CASTRYGQMNYGYTF. The CDR3, as DNA: TGTGCCAGCACCCGGTACGGACAGATGAACTATGGCTACACCTTC.

The genes are TRBV7-2 and TRBJ2-1; D is unresolved. CDR3 size: 13 residues. Germline V CDR1 and CDR2: SGHTA, FQGNSA. The ends were cut back, 4 bases at V and 6 bases at J, with 10 bases in the middle. The CDR3: CASSSPARNEQFF. DNA of the CDR3: TGTGCCAGCAGCTCACCCGCGCGCAATGAGCAGTTCTTC.

The chain uses TRBV27 and TRBJ2-2; D not certain. Trimming took 2 bases from V and 8 from J, leaving 6 bases between them. CDR1 and CDR2 from the germline V gene are MNHEY and SMNVEV (reference sequence). The CDR3 has 12 residues. This CDR3 reads CASSLRVGELFF. The CDR3 coding sequence is TGTGCCAGCAGTTTACGAGTTGGGGAGCTGTTTTTT.

V is TRBV25-1 and J is TRBJ2-7, with D possibly TRBD1 on 6 matching bases. In germline, CDR1 is MGHDK, CDR2 SYGVNS. V gave up 1 base and J gave up 4 bases, with 11 bases separating them. The CDR3 is 14 amino acids. The CDR3 DNA reads TGTGCCAGCAGTGAATTGGGGACAATTTACGAGCAGTACTTC. Amino acids: CASSELGTIYEQYF.

This rearrangement joins TRBV9 to TRBJ2-7; 13 bases align to TRBD2. CDR1 and CDR2 (germline): SGDLS, YYNGEE. This CDR3 is built from 18 residues. Unmatched junction bases numbered 9, after V lost 3 bases and J lost 0 bases. The CDR3 DNA sequence: TGTGCCAGCAGCGCAGGACTAGCGGGAGCCGTCAGCTCCTACGAGCAGTACTTC. Translation gives CASSAGLAGAVSSYEQYF.

The V gene is TRBV7-2, the J gene TRBJ2-1; tentatively, D is TRBD2 (6 bases). Trimming shortened V by 4 bases and J by 5 bases, and 9 bases separated the two germline ends. CDR1 SGHTA and CDR2 FQGNSA come from the germline V gene. The CDR3 is made up of 13 amino acids. This chain's CDR3 is CASSWTTNNEQFF. CDR3 nucleotide sequence: TGTGCCAGCAGCTGGACTACCAACAATGAGCAGTTCTTC.

This chain uses TRBV4-1 with TRBJ1-4; 8 bases agree with TRBD1. The CDR3 contains 16 residues. Germline CDR1 is MGHRA and CDR2 is YSYEKL. The V segment lost 5 bases and the J segment 5 bases; nucleotides outside the gene matches: 10. The CDR3: CASSTTDRGGNEKLFF. Here the CDR3 DNA reads TGCGCCAGCAGCACTACTGACAGGGGAGGGAATGAAAAACTGTTTTTT.

This chain uses TRBV7-2 with TRBJ1-5; 8 nucleotides agree with TRBD1. V dropped 5 bases and J dropped 0; count of bases not matched to a gene: 3. The V gene's germline CDR1 is SGHTA and CDR2 FQGNSA. This CDR3 is 15 amino acids long. DNA for the CDR3: TGTGCCAGCAGCCTGACAGGGGTTAGCAATCAGCCCCAGCATTTT. Its protein is CASSLTGVSNQPQHF.

This chain joins TRBV11-2 and TRBJ2-7, with D perhaps matching TRBD1 (5 bases). V was clipped by 1 base and J by 3 bases, with 10 bases between them. Germline V CDR1 and CDR2: SGHAT, FQNNGV. The CDR3 covers 14 residues. Here the CDR3 DNA reads TGTGCCAGCAGCTTAGGGATAGGGGACTACGAGCAGTACTTC. Translated, it gives CASSLGIGDYEQYF.

The chain carries TRBV6-5 and TRBJ1-5; 7 bases line up with TRBD1. With 6 bases clipped from V and 2 bases from J, the junction kept 7 bases outside the gene matches. Germline V gene data show CDR1 as MNHEY and CDR2 as SVGAGI. This CDR3 contains 15 residues. DNA for the CDR3: TGTGCCAGCAGAGCTGACGACAGGGGCAATCAGCCCCAGCATTTT. Amino acids: CASRADDRGNQPQHF.

This chain connects TRBV7-9 to TRBJ2-3, with a weak D call TRBD1 (6 bases). The germline V and J ends were trimmed by 5 bases and 3 bases, with 15 bases remaining between them. Germline V gene lookup returns CDR1 SEHNR and CDR2 FQNEAQ (reference sequence). The CDR3 contains 15 residues. CDR3 nucleotides: TGTGCCAGCAGCCTACAGGGTTCAAAGACAGATACGCAGTATTTT. This translates into CASSLQGSKTDTQYF.

The V call is TRBV5-6, the J call TRBJ2-7; 10 positions match TRBD2. The CDR3 sequence is 15 residues long. In germline, CDR1 is SGHDT, CDR2 YYEEEE. V trimming: 4 bases; J trimming: 1 base; junction bases outside the gene matches: 5. For the CDR3, the DNA is TGTGCCAGCAGCCGACCGGGACTAGCGTCCTACGAGCAGTACTTC. Translated: CASSRPGLASYEQYF.

The rearrangement joins TRBV4-1 to TRBJ2-7; 7 positions agree with TRBD1. Looked up from germline, CDR1 is MGHRA and CDR2 is YSYEKL. The CDR3 contains 16 residues. V shed 1 base, J shed 4 bases, and the junction held 10 bases outside the gene matches. CDR3 region: CASSQVRGTDHYEQYF. The CDR3, as DNA: TGCGCCAGCAGCCAAGTACGTGGGACAGACCATTACGAGCAGTACTTC.

The chain joins TRBV7-9 to TRBJ2-5; 8 nucleotides match TRBD1. CDR1 SEHNR and CDR2 FQNEAQ come from the germline V gene (reference sequence). The CDR3 spans 17 residues. V shed 1 base, J shed 1 base, and the junction held 8 bases outside the gene matches. CDR3 sequence (DNA): TGTGCCAGCAGCTTAGTTGGGACAGGAGATACCCAAGAGACCCAGTACTTC. Translation: CASSLVGTGDTQETQYF.

V usage is TRBV2 and J usage is TRBJ2-6; TRBD1 matches 8 bases. V was clipped by 6 bases and J by 0 bases; unmatched bases: 7. This CDR3 has 17 amino acids. Germline CDR1 is SNHLY and CDR2 is FYNNEI. CDR3 region: CASRGDRSTSGANVLTF. CDR3 bases: TGTGCCAGCAGGGGGGACAGGAGTACCTCTGGGGCCAACGTCCTGACTTTC.

This clone appeared once. V usage is TRBV7-2 and J usage is TRBJ1-1, with 8 bases identical to TRBD1. The CDR3 has 17 residues. With 6 bases clipped from V and 6 bases from J, the junction kept 18 bases outside the gene matches. The germline CDR1 and CDR2 sequences are SGHTA and FQGNSA. The CDR3 sequence: CASRRNRQGRVIAEAFF. In nucleotides, the CDR3 is TGTGCCAGCAGGCGGAATAGACAGGGGAGGGTAATAGCTGAAGCTTTCTTT.

The rearrangement joins TRBV27 to TRBJ2-5; no firm D call. The CDR3 loop spans 11 amino acids. Germline lookup yields CDR1 MNHEY and CDR2 SMNVEV (reference sequence). The V end lost 4 bases, the J end lost 3 bases, and 3 bases lay between the germline ends. The CDR3 reads CASSYKETQYF. CDR3 bases: TGTGCCAGCAGTTATAAAGAGACCCAGTACTTC.

To note about this clone: Here the CDR3 omits its conserved ending phenylalanine or tryptophan, so a read error is the likely source. The chain combines TRBV2 with TRBJ2-7, with TRBD1 matching over 9 bases. In germline, CDR1 is SNHLY, CDR2 FYNNEI. V dropped 4 bases and J dropped 2; count of bases not matched to a gene: 6. The CDR3 totals 15 residues. Written as DNA, the CDR3 is TGTGCCAGCAGTGGCGGAGGGACAGGGACCTACGAGCAGTACCTC. Translation: CASSGGGTGTYEQYL.

This chain connects TRBV6-1 to TRBJ1-2, with TRBD1 as a possible D gene (5 bases). Trimming took 5 bases from V and 5 from J, leaving 9 bases between them. Germline assignment: CDR1 MNHNS and CDR2 SASEGT. The CDR3 sequence is 12 residues long. CDR3 region: CASSSGEYGYTF. CDR3 bases: TGTGCCAGCAGTTCGGGGGAATATGGCTACACCTTC.

The CDR3 DNA sequence: TGTGCCAGCAGCTCTCCGGACAGGGGCACCGGGGAGCTGTTTTTT. Amino acids: CASSSPDRGTGELFF. V and J are TRBV11-3 and TRBJ2-2, with 9 nucleotides matching TRBD1. The CDR3 sequence is 15 residues long. Trimming removed 4 bases from V and 4 bases from J; junction bases left unmatched: 4. Germline lookup yields CDR1 SGHNT and CDR2 YENEEA.

In regard to this clone: Other DNA sequences in this sample translate to the same CDR3. The chain has TRBV14 and TRBJ2-5; D unresolved. The CDR3 covers 12 residues. V was trimmed by 4 bases and J by 5 bases, leaving 8 bases between them. CDR1 is SGHDN, CDR2 FVKESK, per germline. The CDR3 sequence is CASSPPGETQYF. The CDR3, as DNA: TGTGCCAGCAGCCCCCCCGGGGAGACCCAGTACTTC.

With respect to this clone: The junction shows a germline mismatch at one end, possibly a read error. Distinct nucleotide sequences in the sample also encode this CDR3. The genes are TRBV5-8 and TRBJ1-6; 7 bases line up with TRBD1. Germline-derived CDR1 and CDR2 are SGHTS and YDEGEE. The length of the CDR3 is 15 residues. Written as DNA, the CDR3 is TGTGCCAGCAGCTTGAAAGGGACAGTTAATTCCCCCCTCCACTTT. Translation: CASSLKGTVNSPLHF.

J is TRBJ2-5 and V is TRBV18; the match to TRBD2 covers 9 bases. Germline V gives CDR1 KGHSH, CDR2 LQKENI. Trimming at V came to 1 base and at J to 4 bases, leaving 7 bases not matched to a gene. The CDR3 consists of 16 residues. CDR3 loop: CASSPLRSGGSETQYF. CDR3 bases: TGTGCCAGCTCACCACTCCGAAGCGGGGGGTCAGAGACCCAGTACTTC.

V gene TRBV4-1 combines with J gene TRBJ2-7; TRBD1 aligns across 8 bases. Trimming removed 0 bases from V and 2 bases from J; junction bases left unmatched: 6. Germline V gene lookup returns CDR1 MGHRA and CDR2 YSYEKL. CDR3 length equals 16 residues. CDR3 loop: CASSQDRQGATYEQYF. For the CDR3, the DNA is TGCGCCAGCAGCCAAGATCGGCAGGGGGCTACCTACGAGCAGTACTTC.

This sequence joins TRBV28 and TRBJ2-7, with D tentatively TRBD2 (7 bases). Germline loops: CDR1 MDHEN, CDR2 SYDVKM. The CDR3 sequence is 13 residues long. V lost 7 bases to trimming and J lost 4 bases, with 14 bases between them. The CDR3 bases are TGTGCCAGCACCGAGGGGGAGGGTTACGAGCAGTACTTC. This codes for CASTEGEGYEQYF.

The chain couples TRBV27 to TRBJ1-2; 9 nucleotides align to TRBD1. The junction had 12 bases not matched to a gene; V was cut back by 6 bases and J by 7 bases. CDR1 is MNHEY and CDR2 is SMNVEV in the germline V gene (reference sequence). This CDR3 region has 15 residues. Written as DNA, the CDR3 is TGTGCCAGCAGCCCTTTGGACAGGGGCACGGGTGGCTACACCTTC. This translates into CASSPLDRGTGGYTF.

The CDR3 protein is CAWSGLAGFADEQFF. The CDR3 region has the DNA TGTGCCTGGAGTGGTCTAGCGGGATTTGCGGATGAGCAGTTCTTC. The V call is TRBV30, the J call TRBJ2-1; 9 bases agree with TRBD2. This CDR3 contains 15 residues. Per the germline V gene, CDR1 is GTSNPN and CDR2 is SVGIG (reference sequence). J gave up 8 bases and V 1 base, and 9 bases lay outside the gene matches.

Only one count was recorded for this clone. The rearrangement uses TRBV28 and TRBJ1-5; no clear D. The CDR3 length is 15 residues. Per the germline V gene, CDR1 is MDHEN and CDR2 is SYDVKM. With 5 bases removed from V and 4 bases from J, the gap between germline ends came to 15 bases. The CDR3 coding sequence is TGTGCCAGCAGTCTCCGGGTCATCCGGAATCAGCCCCAGCATTTT. As protein: CASSLRVIRNQPQHF.

The rearrangement uses TRBV6-6 and TRBJ2-3, with 11 bases aligning to TRBD2. CDR1 is MNHNY and CDR2 is SVGAGI in the germline V gene (reference sequence). V gave up 2 bases and J gave up 4 bases; unmatched junction bases: 5. The CDR3 sequence is 16 residues long. CDR3 nucleotide sequence: TGTGCCAGCAGTTACGTGGTAGCGGGAGGGTCAGATACGCAGTATTTT. Translating it yields CASSYVVAGGSDTQYF.